Detailed here is one T cell receptor beta chain. Its antigen is currently unknown. The V segment lost 4 bases and the J segment 7 bases; nucleotides outside the gene matches: 5. The V gene's germline CDR1 is SGHTA and CDR2 FQGTGA. The CDR3 has 13 amino acids. The sample comes from a study of cytomegalovirus exposure and HLA in healthy donors. The study, taken as a whole, reports: The investigators catalogued 150 to 200 TCR beta chains as cytomegalovirus-associated. The only immune exposure information that was available was CMV serostatus.

The PCR ran on 60 Vbeta and 13 Jbeta primers. Some clones are missing from TCRdb's copy, which holds only in-frame ones; the method was immunoSEQ multiplex PCR. The table records roughly 76,000 clones, roughly 85% of them present only once. The TCR comes from a man aged 25-45 years in good health and CMV-seronegative. J is TRBJ2-5 and V is TRBV7-3; 8 nucleotides align to TRBD2. Source material: PBMCs. This CDR3 reads CASSSNAGGTQYF. CDR3 DNA: TGTGCCAGCAGCTCTAACGCGGGGGGGACCCAGTACTTC.